This T cell receptor beta chain was profiled in a study of a mutant IDH1 vaccine in newly diagnosed glioma. Study-level information: Patients under treatment included around 60% males and 37.5% females and had a mean age of approximately 40 years. Patients were pretreated with radiotherapy, temozolomide, or both, mostly both.

General study findings and limits: Changes in the top peripheral T cell clonotypes seemingly had no bearing on pseudoprogression.

The CDR3 is 17 residues long. Germline CDR1 and CDR2: ENHRY and SYGVKD. V lost 0 bases, J lost 1 base, and 5 bases stayed unmatched. Regarding this clone: Its target is unknown.

TCRdb's table, derived via immunoSEQ multiplex PCR, lists solely in-frame clones and lacks some. The table lists tens of thousands of clones, 80% to 90% of them singletons. Time point: baseline, week 1 (first vaccination visit). The treatment here: pre-vaccination baseline after standard-of-care therapy. There were new WHO grade 3 or 4 astrocytomas in the donors, and these were IDH1-mutant and ATRX-lost. This sequence was found in a woman aged 45 to 65 with glioma. Sequencing used PBMCs, obtained from a glioma patient treated with radiotherapy, temozolomide or both. J is TRBJ1-3 and V is TRBV10-3; 8 positions match TRBD1. The CDR3 region is CAISESTGDPSGNTIYF. Written as DNA, the CDR3 is TGTGCCATCAGTGAGTCGACAGGGGACCCGTCTGGAAACACCATATATTTT.